This T cell receptor (beta chain) was retrieved from a study of shared T cell receptors in the human thymus. This clone was counted only a few times. Here immunoSEQ multiplex PCR was the method, and the copy in TCRdb shows in-frame clones only, minus some. The repertoire includes roughly 700,000 clones, roughly 88% of them detected once, and 0.0095% to 0.012% sits in the top ten. This sample also appeared in a second study, on human thymus T cells. As reported in that work: In corrective heart surgery, resections were taken, and these provided the thymus tissue.

Material: thymocytes. This sequence originates from a boy under two years old with a congenital heart defect.

The CDR3 spells CASSPNRGRAAGYTF. For the CDR3, the DNA is TGTGCCAGCAGCCCGAACAGGGGGCGTGCGGCTGGCTACACCTTC. The chain employs TRBV7-9 and TRBJ1-2; 9 bases align to TRBD1. Germline assignment: CDR1 SEHNR and CDR2 FQNEAQ (reference sequence). CDR3 length equals 15 residues. The V gene end was trimmed by 5 bases and the J gene end by 7 bases; junction bases not matched to a gene: 11.